Reported below is one TCR beta chain. The target antigen is unknown. These data are taken from a study of cytotoxic CD8 clonotypes in ibrutinib-treated CLL. Overall study: The patients comprised approximately ten relapsed/refractory and roughly 15 treatment-naive cases, 17 IGHV unmutated.

TCRdb's table, derived via immunoSEQ multiplex PCR, lists solely in-frame clones and lacks some. The table has about 50,000 clones, roughly 70% seen once. Whole-study findings and limits: On treatment, the uncommon public clonotypes contracted or remained stable. Clonality was elevated at ibrutinib response and had returned toward baseline at progression.

Source: PBMCs, taken after 12 months of ibrutinib treatment. The receptor was isolated from a human donor with chronic lymphocytic leukemia.

The CDR3 DNA follows: TGCGCCAGCAGGAGGGGGCTGAACACTGAAGCTTTCTTT. Translation: CASRRGLNTEAFF. This rearrangement joins TRBV5-1 to TRBJ1-1; TRBD1 matches 7 bases. V shed 5 bases, J shed 0 bases, and the junction held 1 base outside the gene matches. CDR1 SGHRS and CDR2 YFSETQ come from the germline V gene. This CDR3 comprises 13 residues.